The rows below give T cell receptor beta chains drawn from one sample of a study of Ad26.COV2.S vaccination and SARS-CoV-2 variants. The repertoire was sequenced with immunoSEQ multiplex PCR; TCRdb's copy has only in-frame clones and lacks some. The repertoire holds roughly 500,000 clones, 89% seen once, with about 2.4% in the top ten. Sequenced material: peripheral blood, taken in a trial of Ad26.COV2.S vaccine versus placebo. These receptors were taken from a person between 18 and 60 years old who received the Ad26.COV2.S COVID-19 vaccine or a placebo. CDR3s include the opening cysteine and the closing phenylalanine or tryptophan. D genes are given only for firm matches. Rows give clone size only sometimes, using once, few, many, or a class for an expanded clone.

clone_size	j_call	d_call	v_call	cdr3_aa	cdr3_nt
-	TRBJ1-6	-	TRBV5-4	CASSFRREGSSYNSPLHF	TGTGCCAGCAGCTTTCGCAGGGAGGGAAGCTCCTATAATTCACCCCTCCACTTT
-	TRBJ1-2	-	TRBV12-3/TRBV12-4	CASTGLSGGYTF	TGTGCCAGCACAGGGCTCTCGGGTGGCTACACCTTC
-	TRBJ1-6	TRBD1	TRBV5-6	CASSLSGGYNSPLHF	TGTGCCAGCAGCTTGTCAGGGGGCTATAATTCACCCCTCCACTTT
-	TRBJ1-1	-	TRBV5-1	CASSLQGGGYTEAFF	TGCGCCAGCAGCTTGCAGGGCGGGGGATACACTGAAGCTTTCTTT
-	TRBJ1-4	-	TRBV6-5	CASSYGGTNEKLFF	TGTGCCAGCAGTTACGGGGGGACTAATGAAAAACTGTTTTTT
few	TRBJ2-1	-	TRBV18	CASSPAHPGGYNEQFF	TGTGCCAGCTCACCAGCACACCCGGGTGGCTACAATGAGCAGTTCTTC
-	TRBJ1-4	-	TRBV29-1	CSVAEQGIEKLFF	TGCAGCGTTGCCGAACAGGGAATTGAAAAACTGTTTTTT
-	TRBJ2-5	-	TRBV5-1	CASSLMKYQETQYF	TGCGCCAGCAGCTTGATGAAGTACCAAGAGACCCAGTACTTC
-	TRBJ1-1	-	TRBV4-3	CASSPRPYRSPTEAFF	TGCGCCAGCAGCCCCCGCCCTTACAGGTCGCCCACTGAAGCTTTCTTT
-	TRBJ2-3	TRBD2	TRBV9	CASSDLAGVGDTQYF	TGTGCCAGCAGCGACCTAGCGGGAGTAGGAGATACGCAGTATTTT
-	TRBJ1-2	-	TRBV5-1	CASSLDHPYGYTF	TGCGCCAGCAGCTTGGACCACCCCTATGGCTACACCTTC
-	TRBJ1-4	-	TRBV19	CASSRTYTTNEKLFF	TGTGCCAGTAGTCGGACTTATACAACTAATGAAAAACTGTTTTTT
-	TRBJ2-2	-	TRBV24-1	CATSDIPGTNTGELFF	TGTGCCACCAGTGATATCCCCGGGACAAACACCGGGGAGCTGTTTTTT
-	TRBJ2-7	-	TRBV5-1	CASSLVANSYEQYF	TGCGCCAGCAGCTTGGTTGCGAACTCCTACGAGCAGTACTTC
-	TRBJ1-2	-	TRBV15	CATSRDRNIYGYTF	TGTGCCACCAGCAGAGATCGGAACATCTATGGCTACACCTTC
-	TRBJ1-1	TRBD1	TRBV5-1	CASSPGQGLLNTEAFF	TGCGCCAGCAGCCCGGGACAGGGCCTTCTGAACACTGAAGCTTTCTTT
-	TRBJ1-5	-	TRBV28	CASLGGGNQPQHF	TGTGCCAGCCTTGGGGGGGGAAATCAGCCCCAGCATTTT
-	TRBJ1-5	-	TRBV7-9	CASARGDGTFSNQPQHF	TGTGCCAGCGCCCGAGGGGACGGAACCTTTAGCAATCAGCCCCAGCATTTT
-	TRBJ2-3	-	TRBV5-1	CASSLAGTAELSTDTQYF	TGCGCCAGCAGCTTGGCCGGAACAGCCGAACTGAGCACAGATACGCAGTATTTT
-	TRBJ2-3	-	TRBV27	CASSLRNRLVGRGTQYF	TGTGCCAGCAGTTTGCGGAACAGGCTAGTGGGAAGAGGTACGCAGTATTTT
-	TRBJ2-5	-	TRBV6-1	CASSEGRFQETQYF	TGTGCCAGCAGTGAGGGACGGTTTCAAGAGACCCAGTACTTC
-	TRBJ1-3	-	TRBV5-1	CASRFGTESGNTIYF	TGCGCCAGCAGGTTCGGGACGGAATCTGGAAACACCATATATTTT
-	TRBJ2-3	TRBD2	TRBV29-1	CSVVRGGDTDTQYF	TGCAGCGTTGTTCGGGGGGGGGACACAGATACGCAGTATTTT
-	TRBJ1-4	-	TRBV5-1	CASSLMTGQGNEKLFF	TGCGCCAGCAGCTTGATGACCGGGCAGGGTAATGAAAAACTGTTTTTT
-	TRBJ1-1	-	TRBV5-3	CARSLREVAEAFF	TGTGCCAGAAGCTTGCGGGAGGTAGCTGAAGCTTTCTTT
-	TRBJ2-5	TRBD1	TRBV5-4	CASTRTGSRQETQYF	TGTGCCAGCACCCGGACAGGGTCGAGACAAGAGACCCAGTACTTC
-	TRBJ1-1	-	TRBV25-1	CASSEYITGVTEAFF	TGTGCCAGCAGTGAATATATCACGGGGGTCACTGAAGCTTTCTTT
few	TRBJ1-1	-	TRBV18	CASSTSYMNTEAFF	TGTGCCAGCTCAACAAGTTACATGAACACTGAAGCTTTCTTT
-	TRBJ1-6	-	TRBV3-1/TRBV3-2	CASSQERGLGSPLHF	TGTGCCAGCAGCCAAGAGAGGGGCCTTGGATCACCCCTCCACTTT
-	TRBJ2-3	-	TRBV9	CASSSRLGTDTQYF	TGTGCCAGCAGCTCCCGACTGGGCACAGATACGCAGTATTTT
-	TRBJ2-1	-	TRBV6-9	CASKTRERNEQFF	TGTGCCAGCAAGACCCGGGAACGCAATGAGCAGTTCTTC
-	TRBJ2-3	-	TRBV27	CASSLIGADTQYF	TGTGCCAGCAGTCTTATCGGCGCAGATACGCAGTATTTT
-	TRBJ2-2	TRBD1	TRBV11-3	CASSSRTGGTGELFF	TGTGCCAGCAGCTCAAGGACAGGGGGGACCGGGGAGCTGTTTTTT
-	TRBJ2-3	TRBD1	TRBV9	CASSSETGGLTDTQYF	TGTGCCAGCAGCTCGGAGACAGGGGGCTTGACAGATACGCAGTATTTT
-	TRBJ2-7	-	TRBV4-2	CASSQRDGYEQYF	TGTGCCAGCAGCCAACGGGACGGCTACGAGCAGTACTTC
-	TRBJ2-7	-	TRBV7-2	CASSYGGREQYF	TGTGCCAGCAGCTACGGGGGCCGCGAGCAGTACTTC
-	TRBJ1-1	-	TRBV6-5	CASSRTRMNTEAFF	TGTGCCAGCAGTAGGACACGTATGAACACTGAAGCTTTCTTT
-	TRBJ2-1	-	TRBV29-1	CSVEGFLYNEQFF	TGCAGCGTTGAAGGTTTCCTCTACAATGAGCAGTTCTTC
-	TRBJ1-2	-	TRBV4-3	CASSPDTAKVYGYTF	TGCGCCAGCAGCCCGGACACGGCCAAAGTCTATGGCTACACCTTC
-	TRBJ1-1	-	TRBV11-2	CASSLFRGAVNTEAFF	TGTGCCAGCAGCTTATTTAGAGGGGCGGTGAACACTGAAGCTTTCTTT
-	TRBJ2-2	-	TRBV4-3	CASSPSEGYTGELFF	TGCGCCAGCAGCCCCTCGGAGGGGTACACCGGGGAGCTGTTTTTT